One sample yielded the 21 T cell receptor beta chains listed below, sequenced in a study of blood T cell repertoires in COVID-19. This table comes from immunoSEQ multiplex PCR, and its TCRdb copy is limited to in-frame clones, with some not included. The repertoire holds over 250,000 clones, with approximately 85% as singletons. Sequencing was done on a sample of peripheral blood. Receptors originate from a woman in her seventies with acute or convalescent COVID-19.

The CDR3 nucleotides are TGCGCCAGCAGCCAAGTCCCTAGCGGGGGGGAAGAGACCCAGTACTTC. This translates into CASSQVPSGGEETQYF. The rearrangement links TRBV4-1 to TRBJ2-5, with 12 nucleotides matching TRBD2. V dropped 1 base and J dropped 3; count of bases not matched to a gene: 3. The length of the CDR3 is 16 residues. Germline-derived CDR1 and CDR2 are MGHRA and YSYEKL.

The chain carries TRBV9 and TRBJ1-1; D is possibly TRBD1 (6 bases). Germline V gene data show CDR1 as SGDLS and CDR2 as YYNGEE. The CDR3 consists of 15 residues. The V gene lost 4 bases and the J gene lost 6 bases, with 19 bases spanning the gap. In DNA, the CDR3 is TGTGCCAGCAGCCCTTTTGGGCAGGGGACCTCTGAAGCTTTCTTT. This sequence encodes CASSPFGQGTSEAFF.

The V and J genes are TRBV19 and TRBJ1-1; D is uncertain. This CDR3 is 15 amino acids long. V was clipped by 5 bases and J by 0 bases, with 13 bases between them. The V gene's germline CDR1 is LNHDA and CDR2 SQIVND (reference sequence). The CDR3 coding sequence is TGTGCCAGTAGTTTTGACGGAGCAATGAACACTGAAGCTTTCTTT. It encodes CASSFDGAMNTEAFF.

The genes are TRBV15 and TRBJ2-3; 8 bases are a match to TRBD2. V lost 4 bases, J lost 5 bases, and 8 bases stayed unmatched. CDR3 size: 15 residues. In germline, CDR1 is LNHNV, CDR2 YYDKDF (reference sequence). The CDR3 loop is CATSKRLAGEDTQYF. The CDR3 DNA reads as TGTGCCACCAGCAAACGGCTAGCGGGTGAAGATACGCAGTATTTT.

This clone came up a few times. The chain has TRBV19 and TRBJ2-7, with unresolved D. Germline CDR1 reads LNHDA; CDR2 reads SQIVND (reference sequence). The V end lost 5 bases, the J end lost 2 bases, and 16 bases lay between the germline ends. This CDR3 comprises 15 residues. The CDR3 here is CASSPPQADAYEQYF. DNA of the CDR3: TGTGCCAGTAGTCCTCCGCAGGCCGATGCCTACGAGCAGTACTTC.

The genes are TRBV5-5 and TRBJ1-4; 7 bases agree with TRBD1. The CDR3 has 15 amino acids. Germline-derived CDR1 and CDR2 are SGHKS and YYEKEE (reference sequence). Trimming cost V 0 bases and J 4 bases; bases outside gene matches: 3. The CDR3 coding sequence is TGTGCCAGCAGCTTGGGAGGGGGCTATAATGAAAAACTGTTTTTT. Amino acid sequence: CASSLGGGYNEKLFF.

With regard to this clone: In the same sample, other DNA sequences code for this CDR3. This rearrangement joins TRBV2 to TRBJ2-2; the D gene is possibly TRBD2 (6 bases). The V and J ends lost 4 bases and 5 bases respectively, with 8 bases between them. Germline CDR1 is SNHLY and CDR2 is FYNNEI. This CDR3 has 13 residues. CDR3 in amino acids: CASSARGTGELFF. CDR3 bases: TGTGCCAGCAGTGCCCGGGGGACCGGGGAGCTGTTTTTT.

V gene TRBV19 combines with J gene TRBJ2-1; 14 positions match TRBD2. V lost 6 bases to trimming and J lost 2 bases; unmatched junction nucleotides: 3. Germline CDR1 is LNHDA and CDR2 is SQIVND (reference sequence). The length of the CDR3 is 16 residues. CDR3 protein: CASSPTSGGAYNEQFF. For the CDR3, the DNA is TGTGCCAGTAGCCCGACTAGCGGGGGGGCCTACAATGAGCAGTTCTTC.

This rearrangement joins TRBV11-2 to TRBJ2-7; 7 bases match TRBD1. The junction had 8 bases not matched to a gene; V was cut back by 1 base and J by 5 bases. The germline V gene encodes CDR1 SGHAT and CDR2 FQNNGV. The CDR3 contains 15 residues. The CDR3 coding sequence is TGTGCCAGCAGCTTAGGAGCAGGGGGAAACAACGAGCAGTACTTC. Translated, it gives CASSLGAGGNNEQYF. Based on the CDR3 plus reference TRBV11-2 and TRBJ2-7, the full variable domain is EAGVAQSPRYKIIEKRQSVAFWCNPISGHATLYWYQQILGQGPKLLIQFQNNGVVDDSQLPKDRFSAERLKGVDSTLKIQPAKLEDSAVYLCASSLGAGGNNEQYFGPGTRLTVT.

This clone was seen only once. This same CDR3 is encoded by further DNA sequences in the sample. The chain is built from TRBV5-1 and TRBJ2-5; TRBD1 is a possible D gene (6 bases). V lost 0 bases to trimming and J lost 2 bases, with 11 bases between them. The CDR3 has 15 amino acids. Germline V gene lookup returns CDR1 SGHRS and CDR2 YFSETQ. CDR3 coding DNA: TGCGCCAGCAGCTTGGGAGGGGGAATTCAAGAGACCCAGTACTTC. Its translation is CASSLGGGIQETQYF.

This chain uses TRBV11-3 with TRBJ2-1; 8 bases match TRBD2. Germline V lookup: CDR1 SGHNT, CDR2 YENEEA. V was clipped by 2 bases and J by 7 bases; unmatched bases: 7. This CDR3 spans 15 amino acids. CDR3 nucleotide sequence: TGTGCCAGCAGCTTACGCGGGGGGCTGTCAAATGAGCAGTTCTTC. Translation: CASSLRGGLSNEQFF.

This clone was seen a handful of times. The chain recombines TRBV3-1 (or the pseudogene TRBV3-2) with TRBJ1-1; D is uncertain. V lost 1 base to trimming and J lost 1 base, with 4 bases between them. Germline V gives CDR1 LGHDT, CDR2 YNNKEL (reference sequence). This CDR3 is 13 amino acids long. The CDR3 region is CASSQGPNTEAFF. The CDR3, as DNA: TGTGCCAGCAGCCAAGGGCCGAACACTGAAGCTTTCTTT.

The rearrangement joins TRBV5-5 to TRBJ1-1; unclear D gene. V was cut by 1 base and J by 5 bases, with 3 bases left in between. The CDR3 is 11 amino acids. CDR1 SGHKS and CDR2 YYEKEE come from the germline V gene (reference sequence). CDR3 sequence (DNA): TGTGCCAGCAGCTTGCAAACTGAAGCTTTCTTT. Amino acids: CASSLQTEAFF.

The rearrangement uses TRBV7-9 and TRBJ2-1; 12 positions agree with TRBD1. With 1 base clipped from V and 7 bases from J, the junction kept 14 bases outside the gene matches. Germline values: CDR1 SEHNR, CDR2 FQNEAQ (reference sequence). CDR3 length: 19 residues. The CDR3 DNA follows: TGTGCCAGCAGCTTAGGTCCCTCATGGCCGGGACAGGGGGCTAATGAGCAGTTCTTC. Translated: CASSLGPSWPGQGANEQFF. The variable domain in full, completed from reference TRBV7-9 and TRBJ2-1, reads DTGVSQNPRHKITKRGQNVTFRCDPISEHNRLYWYRQTLGQGPEFLTYFQNEAQLEKSRLLSDRFSAERPKGSFSTLEIQRTEQGDSAMYLCASSLGPSWPGQGANEQFFGPGTRLTVL.

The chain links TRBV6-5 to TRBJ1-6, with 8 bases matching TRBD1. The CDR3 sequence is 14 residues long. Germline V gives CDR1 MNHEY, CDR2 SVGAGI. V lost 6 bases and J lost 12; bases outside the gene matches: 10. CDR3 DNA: TGTGCCAGCAGGGAGACAGGGGCCCTTTTACCCCTCCACTTT. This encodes CASRETGALLPLHF.

CDR3 sequence: CASSPQGGWTEAFF. In nucleotides, the CDR3 is TGTGCCAGCAGTCCACAGGGTGGTTGGACTGAAGCTTTCTTT. The V gene is TRBV27, the J gene TRBJ1-1; D perhaps matches TRBD1 (6 bases). The CDR3 has 14 amino acids. CDR1 MNHEY and CDR2 SMNVEV come from the germline V gene (reference sequence). V dropped 5 bases and J dropped 5 bases, with 15 bases sitting between them.

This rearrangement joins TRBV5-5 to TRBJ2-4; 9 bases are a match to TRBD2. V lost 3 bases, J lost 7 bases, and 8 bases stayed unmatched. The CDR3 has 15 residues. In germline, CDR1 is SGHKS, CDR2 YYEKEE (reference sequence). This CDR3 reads CASSSPAGGLNIQYF. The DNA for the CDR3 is TGTGCCAGCAGCTCCCCGGCGGGGGGGCTGAACATTCAGTACTTC.

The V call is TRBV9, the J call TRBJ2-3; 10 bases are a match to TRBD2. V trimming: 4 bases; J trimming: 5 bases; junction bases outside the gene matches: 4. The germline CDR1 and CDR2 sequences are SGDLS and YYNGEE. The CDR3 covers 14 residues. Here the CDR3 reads CASSRSGGVDTQYF. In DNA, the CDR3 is TGTGCCAGCAGCCGCAGCGGGGGGGTAGATACGCAGTATTTT.

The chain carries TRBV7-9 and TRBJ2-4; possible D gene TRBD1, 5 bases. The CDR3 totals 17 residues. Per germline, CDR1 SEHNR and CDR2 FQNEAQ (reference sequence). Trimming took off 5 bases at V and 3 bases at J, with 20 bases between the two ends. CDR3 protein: CASSPTDAGNLKNIQYF. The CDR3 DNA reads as TGTGCCAGCAGCCCGACCGACGCAGGGAACCTCAAAAACATTCAGTACTTC.

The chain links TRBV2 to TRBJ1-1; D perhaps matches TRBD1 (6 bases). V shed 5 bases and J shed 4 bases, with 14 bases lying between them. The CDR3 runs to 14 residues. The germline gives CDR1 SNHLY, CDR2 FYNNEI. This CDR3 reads CASSPQGFVTEAFF. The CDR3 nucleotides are TGTGCCAGCAGTCCCCAGGGGTTCGTCACTGAAGCTTTCTTT.

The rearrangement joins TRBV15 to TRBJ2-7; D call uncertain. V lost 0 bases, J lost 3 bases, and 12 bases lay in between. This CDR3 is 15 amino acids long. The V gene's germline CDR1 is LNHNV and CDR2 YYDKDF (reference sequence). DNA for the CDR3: TGTGCCACCAGCAGAGATCATACCGCGGTCTACGAGCAGTACTTC. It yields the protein CATSRDHTAVYEQYF.